Presented here are 5 T cell receptor beta chains from one specimen sequenced in a study of T cell responses to AZD1222 COVID-19 vaccine. Measured with immunoSEQ multiplex PCR; TCRdb has only the in-frame clones, and not every one. The sample consists of about 100,000 clones, 70% to 90% of them appearing once. The starting material was peripheral blood, obtained 28 days after the second AZD1222 dose. The receptors originated from an adult who received the AZD1222 COVID-19 vaccine.

The chain recombines TRBV5-1 with TRBJ2-7; D not resolved. Germline V lookup: CDR1 SGHRS, CDR2 YFSETQ. CDR3 length equals 11 residues. V was trimmed by 3 bases and J by 4 bases, leaving 5 bases between them. This CDR3 is CASSYTYEQYF. CDR3 coding DNA: TGCGCCAGCAGCTATACATACGAGCAGTACTTC. Full variable domain (missing parts from reference TRBV5-1 and TRBJ2-7): KAGVTQTPRYLIKTRGQQVTLSCSPISGHRSVSWYQQTPGQGLQFLFEYFSETQRNKGNFPGRFSGRQFSNSRSEMNVSTLELGDSALYLCASSYTYEQYFGPGTRLTVT.

CDR3 nucleotide sequence: TGCGCCAGCAGCCTCGGGGGTACCGACAATGACTGGCAGTTCTTC. This gives the protein CASSLGGTDNDWQFF. The chain employs TRBV5-1 and TRBJ2-1, with a weak D call TRBD2 (6 bases). The ends were cut back, 4 bases at V and 12 bases at J, with 23 bases in the middle. This CDR3 region has 15 residues. Germline CDR1 is SGHRS and CDR2 is YFSETQ.

J is TRBJ2-3 and V is TRBV9; 7 bases are shared with TRBD1. This CDR3 is built from 15 residues. Per germline, CDR1 SGDLS and CDR2 YYNGEE. Losses at the gene ends were 3 bases for V and 2 bases for J; bases not matched to a gene: 6. CDR3 DNA sequence: TGTGCCAGCAGCGCGGGACAGATCTACACAGATACGCAGTATTTT. Translation: CASSAGQIYTDTQYF.

This clone was detected once. The chain has TRBV6-5 and TRBJ2-5, with D perhaps TRBD1 (5 bases). The CDR3 runs to 14 residues. V gave up 5 bases and J gave up 2 bases, with 12 bases separating them. Germline values: CDR1 MNHEY, CDR2 SVGAGI. CDR3 sequence reads: CASSKQDSQETQYF. The CDR3 DNA sequence: TGTGCCAGCAGTAAACAGGATTCTCAAGAGACCCAGTACTTC.

This clone appeared once. V gene TRBV2 combines with J gene TRBJ2-1, with TRBD2 matching 13 bases. Germline V CDR1 and CDR2: SNHLY, FYNNEI. The V gene end was trimmed by 5 bases and the J gene end by 7 bases; junction bases not matched to a gene: 5. The CDR3 sequence is 15 residues long. The CDR3: CASSPQGLAGNEQFF. The CDR3 nucleotides are TGTGCCAGCAGTCCCCAGGGACTAGCGGGGAATGAGCAGTTCTTC.